This TCR beta chain was profiled in a study of metastatic and nonmetastatic thyroid tumors. Across the whole study: Repertoires were compared across blood and tumor or nodule tissue from malignant and benign thyroid patients. Findings of the study overall: Relative to benign nodules, malignant thyroid tumors were reportedly characterized by significantly elevated TCR beta diversity in blood and tumor.

To note about this clone: Its specificity is unknown.

Thyroid surgery was performed in patients who had received no treatment beforehand. The CDR3 length is 18 residues. The V gene's germline CDR1 is MNHNS and CDR2 SASEGT. Trimming removed 0 bases from V and 4 bases from J; junction bases left unmatched: 10. How the authors handled the data: Researchers built a distant-metastasis classifier for papillary thyroid cancer that drew on CDR3 differences across clinicopathological groups. TCRdb re-called the PCR reads via MiXCR. TCRdb, not the original authors, processed these V and J calls. The table includes about 24,000 clones, roughly a quarter detected once.

The chain uses TRBV6-1 and TRBJ1-3; TRBD1 agrees at 9 bases. The source of this sequence is a male donor with papillary thyroid cancer or a benign thyroid nodule (not recorded which). Some clones in this sample may be carry-over from other donors' samples. The sample was blood. CDR3 bases: TGTGCCAGCAGTGAAGCGGAAACAGGGGGCTGGGAAGGAAACACCATATATTTT. Amino acids: CASSEAETGGWEGNTIYF.